The 30 T cell receptor beta chains below were found in one sample sequenced in a study of blood T cell repertoires in COVID-19. This table comes from immunoSEQ multiplex PCR, and its TCRdb copy is limited to in-frame clones, with some not included. This table holds over 150,000 clones, roughly 80% found once. Material: peripheral blood. The origin of the receptors is a man in his fifties or sixties with acute or convalescent COVID-19.

The chain has TRBV9 and TRBJ2-7; 10 bases fit TRBD2. There are 16 residues in the CDR3. V shed 2 bases and J 3 bases; nucleotides not matched to a gene: 8. The germline V gene has CDR1 SGDLS and CDR2 YYNGEE. CDR3 loop: CASSVGSSGGIYEQYF. The CDR3 DNA reads as TGTGCCAGCAGCGTGGGAAGTAGCGGGGGGATCTACGAGCAGTACTTC. Looking up the rest from reference TRBV9 and TRBJ2-7 gives the full variable domain: DSGVTQTPKHLITATGQRVTLRCSPRSGDLSVYWYQQSLDQGLQFLIQYYNGEERAKGNILERFSAQQFPDLHSELNLSSLELGDSALYFCASSVGSSGGIYEQYFGPGTRLTVT.

J is TRBJ1-5 and V is TRBV18; 8 bases line up with TRBD1. J lost 7 bases, V lost 4 bases, and 9 bases had no gene match. The CDR3 consists of 15 residues. CDR1 and CDR2 (germline): KGHSH, LQKENI. CDR3 region: CASSLDRAEGQPQHF. In DNA form, the CDR3 reads TGTGCCAGCTCACTGGACAGGGCGGAGGGCCAGCCCCAGCATTTT.

The chain uses TRBV24-1 and TRBJ2-7, with 8 bases that match TRBD1. CDR1 and CDR2 from the germline V gene are KGHDR and SFDVKD. V shed 2 bases, J shed 3 bases, and the junction held 5 bases outside the gene matches. This CDR3 is 15 amino acids long. CDR3 DNA: TGTGCCACCAGTGATTCCGGGACAGGCCTCTACGAGCAGTACTTC. It specifies CATSDSGTGLYEQYF.

The V call is TRBV29-1, the J call TRBJ1-1; D remains unclear. Germline V gives CDR1 SQVTM, CDR2 ANQGSEA. The CDR3 runs 13 residues. The V and J ends lost 3 bases and 0 bases respectively, with 8 bases between them. The CDR3 is CSVDEAMNTEAFF. The CDR3 DNA reads as TGCAGCGTTGATGAGGCGATGAACACTGAAGCTTTCTTT.

The sample holds a few counts of this clone. The chain joins TRBV6-1 to TRBJ1-5; unclear D gene. The CDR3 totals 14 residues. Germline V gene data show CDR1 as MNHNS and CDR2 as SASEGT. V gave up 2 bases and J gave up 0 bases, with 5 bases separating them. The CDR3 nucleotides are TGTGCCAGCAGTGAAATCGGTAGCAATCAGCCCCAGCATTTT. Translating it yields CASSEIGSNQPQHF.

This clone was counted once. V usage is TRBV6-2 or TRBV6-3 and J usage is TRBJ1-2; D call uncertain. Trimming removed 4 bases from V and 8 bases from J, with 14 bases in between. This CDR3 is built from 13 residues. Germline-derived CDR1 and CDR2 are MNHEY and SVGEGT. The CDR3 bases are TGTGCCAGCAGTTTGGCCCCGTCGAGGGGCTACACCTTC. It is translated as CASSLAPSRGYTF.

V and J are TRBV5-1 and TRBJ2-6; 11 bases are a match to TRBD1. This CDR3 comprises 19 residues. Germline CDR1 SGHRS, CDR2 YFSETQ. J gave up 1 base and V 2 bases, and 8 bases lay outside the gene matches. CDR3: CASSFAGTGGPSGANVLTF. The DNA of the CDR3 is TGCGCCAGCAGCTTTGCCGGGACAGGGGGTCCATCTGGGGCCAACGTCCTGACTTTC.

The chain has TRBV27 and TRBJ2-7, with 15 bases matching TRBD2. Trimming cost V 5 bases and J 2 bases; bases outside gene matches: 4. Germline V gene sequence: CDR1 MNHEY, CDR2 SMNVEV (reference sequence). The CDR3 spans 16 residues. Here the CDR3 DNA reads TGTGCCAGCAGTCCCTGGACTAGCGGGGGGGCCTACGAGCAGTACTTC. It is translated as CASSPWTSGGAYEQYF.

The chain couples TRBV5-5 to TRBJ2-2, with 10 bases matching TRBD1. From germline, CDR1 is SGHKS and CDR2 YYEKEE (reference sequence). The CDR3 extends over 16 amino acids. V shed 4 bases, J shed 5 bases, and the junction held 8 bases outside the gene matches. The chain's CDR3 is CASSATGGVGTGELFF. CDR3 bases: TGTGCCAGCAGCGCGACAGGGGGCGTGGGGACCGGGGAGCTGTTTTTT.

This CDR3 is CAWSVRGAEGYTF. The CDR3 nucleotides read TGTGCCTGGAGTGTAAGAGGAGCTGAAGGCTACACCTTC. The chain links TRBV30 to TRBJ1-2; D remains ambiguous. There are 13 residues in the CDR3. CDR1 GTSNPN and CDR2 SVGIG come from the germline V gene (reference sequence). Trimming removed 0 bases from V and 8 bases from J, with 13 bases in between.

This clone was counted between two and nine times. This chain joins TRBV2 and TRBJ2-1, with D possibly being TRBD1 (5 bases). Trimming pared 2 bases from V and 0 bases from J, leaving 14 bases between. Germline CDR1 reads SNHLY; CDR2 reads FYNNEI. This CDR3 has 17 residues. CDR3 DNA: TGTGCCAGCAGTGAAAATGGGGCGGCCAGCTCCTACAATGAGCAGTTCTTC. Its protein product is CASSENGAASSYNEQFF.

The rearrangement links TRBV7-9 to TRBJ1-3; D gene ambiguous. Deletions cut 5 bases from V and 7 bases from J, with 12 bases between. There are 13 residues in the CDR3. CDR1 SEHNR and CDR2 FQNEAQ come from the germline V gene (reference sequence). The CDR3 loop is CASSPLESNTIYF. CDR3 bases: TGTGCCAGCAGCCCCCTAGAATCGAACACCATATATTTT.

For this clone: Other DNA sequences in the sample encode the same CDR3. This chain connects TRBV18 to TRBJ1-2; 8 positions agree with TRBD1. V was clipped by 3 bases and J by 0 bases; unmatched bases: 3. This CDR3 spans 15 amino acids. Germline V gene data show CDR1 as KGHSH and CDR2 as LQKENI. The CDR3 coding sequence is TGTGCCAGCTCACCCCCGACAGGGGCTAACTATGGCTACACCTTC. It translates to CASSPPTGANYGYTF.

The rearrangement joins TRBV7-2 to TRBJ1-4; 7 bases agree with TRBD1. Trimming took 7 bases from V and 0 from J; bases not matched to a gene: 5. The CDR3 spans 15 residues. Per the germline V gene, CDR1 is SGHTA and CDR2 is FQGNSA. The CDR3 sequence: CASKPQGATNEKLFF. Here the CDR3 DNA reads TGTGCCAGCAAGCCTCAGGGGGCAACTAATGAAAAACTGTTTTTT.

This sequence joins TRBV2 and TRBJ2-2, with D perhaps TRBD1 (5 bases). Per the germline V gene, CDR1 is SNHLY and CDR2 is FYNNEI. CDR3 size: 16 residues. Trimming took 8 bases from V and 3 from J, leaving 19 bases between them. The CDR3 reads CASARVRGRDTGELFF. CDR3 nucleotides: TGTGCCAGCGCAAGGGTTAGGGGCCGCGACACCGGGGAGCTGTTTTTT.

The chain recombines TRBV30 with TRBJ1-3; D perhaps matches TRBD1 (6 bases). The germline gives CDR1 GTSNPN, CDR2 SVGIG (reference sequence). The V gene lost 2 bases and the J gene lost 2 bases, with 13 bases spanning the gap. This CDR3 is built from 15 residues. The CDR3 is CAWSFPTGTGNTIYF. As DNA, the CDR3 is TGTGCCTGGAGTTTCCCTACAGGGACTGGAAACACCATATATTTT.

V is TRBV9 and J is TRBJ1-6, with 8 bases matching TRBD1. V shed 4 bases and J 10 bases; nucleotides not matched to a gene: 16. Per germline, CDR1 SGDLS and CDR2 YYNGEE. The CDR3 contains 17 residues. The CDR3 DNA sequence: TGTGCCAGCAGCCCCCGGACAGGGAAGGGGGTCGGGTCACCCCTCCACTTT. Translating gives CASSPRTGKGVGSPLHF.

This chain links TRBV3-1 (or the pseudogene TRBV3-2) with TRBJ1-1; possibly TRBD1 for D (5 bases). CDR1 and CDR2 from the germline V gene are LGHDT and YNNKEL (reference sequence). V gave up 7 bases and J gave up 2 bases, with 14 bases separating them. The CDR3 contains 14 residues. The CDR3 here is CASTWGGRNTEAFF. The CDR3 DNA reads TGTGCCAGCACCTGGGGGGGGAGAAACACTGAAGCTTTCTTT.

A word on this clone: Additional DNA sequences in this sample encode the identical CDR3. The CDR3 DNA sequence: TGCGCCAGCAGTGAGTCGCGGAACTATGGCTACACCTTC. Its protein product is CASSESRNYGYTF. The gene calls are TRBV10-2 and TRBJ1-2; the D is unclear. The CDR3 has 13 residues. V lost 0 bases, J lost 2 bases, and 4 bases lay in between. The germline V gene encodes CDR1 WSHSY and CDR2 SAAADI.

The chain has TRBV4-1 and TRBJ2-1, with 10 nucleotides matching TRBD2. Trimming took 5 bases from V and 4 from J; bases not matched to a gene: 5. The CDR3 loop spans 15 amino acids. Germline V gene data show CDR1 as MGHRA and CDR2 as YSYEKL. This CDR3 reads CASSYLAGVYNEQFF. The CDR3 DNA is TGCGCCAGCAGCTACCTAGCGGGGGTGTACAATGAGCAGTTCTTC.

In nucleotides, the CDR3 is TGTGCCAGCAGCCCAAACCGGGACAGGGGGATCTACGAGCAGTACTTC. Its protein is CASSPNRDRGIYEQYF. The genes are TRBV5-4 and TRBJ2-7; 11 bases fit TRBD1. CDR1 is SGHNT and CDR2 is YYREEE in the germline V gene (reference sequence). V was pared by 4 bases and J by 3 bases, with 9 bases of the junction left unmatched. This CDR3 has 16 residues.

This chain uses TRBV6-1 with TRBJ2-7; possible D gene TRBD2, 6 bases. The CDR3 is 18 residues long. The germline V gene encodes CDR1 MNHNS and CDR2 SASEGT. The V and J ends lost 2 bases and 4 bases respectively, with 24 bases between them. CDR3 in DNA: TGTGCCAGCAGTGAATGGCCTCAGGGTGAGGGACTTATTTACGAGCAGTACTTC. This codes for CASSEWPQGEGLIYEQYF.

The chain uses TRBV18 and TRBJ1-2; 7 positions match TRBD1. The V and J ends lost 3 bases and 0 bases, in that order; junction bases with no gene match: 10. The CDR3 sequence is 17 residues long. Germline V gene sequence: CDR1 KGHSH, CDR2 LQKENI. CDR3 sequence (DNA): TGTGCCAGCTCACCTCCGGGACAGATGTTAGCTAACTATGGCTACACCTTC. This sequence encodes CASSPPGQMLANYGYTF.

The chain couples TRBV29-1 to TRBJ2-7, with 7 bases aligning to TRBD1. Unmatched junction bases numbered 10, after V lost 2 bases and J lost 6 bases. This CDR3 spans 14 amino acids. Germline CDR1 and CDR2: SQVTM and ANQGSEA. In DNA, the CDR3 is TGCAGCGTTGAATTTCGTGACAGGGTTAGCGAGCAGTACTTC. Residues: CSVEFRDRVSEQYF.

This chain links TRBV30 with TRBJ1-1, with TRBD1 as a possible D gene (5 bases). This CDR3 contains 11 residues. Germline CDR1 and CDR2: GTSNPN and SVGIG (reference sequence). V was clipped by 2 bases and J by 6 bases, with 7 bases between them. CDR3 nucleotide sequence: TGTGCCTGGAGTCCAGGGCCTGAAGCTTTCTTT. This encodes CAWSPGPEAFF.

V gene TRBV12-3 or TRBV12-4 combines with J gene TRBJ2-7; D is undetermined. V was pared by 5 bases and J by 3 bases, with 8 bases between. This CDR3 comprises 12 residues. CDR3 DNA sequence: TGTGCCAGCAGTCTTCAGGACTACGAGCAGTACTTC. Translated, it gives CASSLQDYEQYF.

The chain has TRBV5-1 and TRBJ2-3; TRBD2 agrees at 13 bases. The V gene's germline CDR1 is SGHRS and CDR2 YFSETQ. After removal of 6 bases from V and 2 bases from J, the junction contained 3 bases not matched to a gene. The CDR3 is made up of 15 amino acids. The CDR3 loop reads CASTGTSGITDTQYF. DNA for the CDR3: TGCGCCAGCACCGGGACTAGCGGGATCACAGATACGCAGTATTTT. Based on the CDR3 plus reference TRBV5-1 and TRBJ2-3, the full variable domain is KAGVTQTPRYLIKTRGQQVTLSCSPISGHRSVSWYQQTPGQGLQFLFEYFSETQRNKGNFPGRFSGRQFSNSRSEMNVSTLELGDSALYLCASTGTSGITDTQYFGPGTRLTVL.

This chain uses TRBV5-1 with TRBJ1-2; 7 bases align to TRBD1. The CDR3 length is 15 residues. Germline CDR1 reads SGHRS; CDR2 reads YFSETQ. The V segment lost 0 bases and the J segment 5 bases; nucleotides outside the gene matches: 7. CDR3 nucleotide sequence: TGCGCCAGCAGCTTGGCCGGGACAGCGTCTTATGGCTACACCTTC. It encodes CASSLAGTASYGYTF.

The rearrangement joins TRBV5-1 to TRBJ1-2, with 7 bases matching TRBD1. CDR1 is SGHRS and CDR2 is YFSETQ in the germline V gene. The CDR3 extends over 15 amino acids. The ends lost 4 bases at V and 1 base at J; junction bases unmatched: 7. DNA for the CDR3: TGCGCCAGCAGCCGGAGGGGACAGCTTAACTATGGCTACACCTTC. Protein: CASSRRGQLNYGYTF. Combining the CDR3 with reference TRBV5-1 and TRBJ1-2 gives the whole variable domain KAGVTQTPRYLIKTRGQQVTLSCSPISGHRSVSWYQQTPGQGLQFLFEYFSETQRNKGNFPGRFSGRQFSNSRSEMNVSTLELGDSALYLCASSRRGQLNYGYTFGSGTRLTVV.

The rearrangement uses TRBV5-4 and TRBJ1-1; 9 bases fit TRBD1. The CDR3 contains 12 residues. Germline V gives CDR1 SGHNT, CDR2 YYREEE (reference sequence). V shed 2 bases and J 8 bases; nucleotides not matched to a gene: 1. CDR3 residues: CASSLGQGEAFF. Written as DNA, the CDR3 is TGTGCCAGCAGCTTAGGACAGGGGGAAGCTTTCTTT.